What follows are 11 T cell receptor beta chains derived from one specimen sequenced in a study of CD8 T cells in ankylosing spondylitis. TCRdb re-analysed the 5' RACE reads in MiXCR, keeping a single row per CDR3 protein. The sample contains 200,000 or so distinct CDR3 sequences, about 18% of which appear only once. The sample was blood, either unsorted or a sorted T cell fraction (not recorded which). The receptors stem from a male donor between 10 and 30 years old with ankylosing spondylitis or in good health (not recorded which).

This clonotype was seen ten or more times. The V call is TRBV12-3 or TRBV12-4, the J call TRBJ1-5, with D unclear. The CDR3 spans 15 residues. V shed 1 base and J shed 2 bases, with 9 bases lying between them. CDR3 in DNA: TGTGCCAGCAGTTTAGGATTGCAGGGCAATCAGCCCCAGCATTTT. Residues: CASSLGLQGNQPQHF.

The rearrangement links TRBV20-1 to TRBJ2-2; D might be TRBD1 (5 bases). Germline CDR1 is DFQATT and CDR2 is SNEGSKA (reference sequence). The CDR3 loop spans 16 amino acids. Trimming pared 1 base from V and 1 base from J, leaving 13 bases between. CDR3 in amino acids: CSARGRGTGNTGELFF. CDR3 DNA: TGCAGTGCTAGAGGAAGGGGAACAGGGAACACCGGGGAGCTGTTTTTT.

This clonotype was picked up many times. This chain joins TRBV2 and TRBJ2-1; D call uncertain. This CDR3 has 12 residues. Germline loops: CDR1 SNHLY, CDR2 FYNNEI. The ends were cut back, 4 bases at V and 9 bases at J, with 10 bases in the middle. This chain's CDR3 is CASSGTGREQFF. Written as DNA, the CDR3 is TGTGCCAGCAGTGGAACCGGCCGTGAGCAGTTCTTC.

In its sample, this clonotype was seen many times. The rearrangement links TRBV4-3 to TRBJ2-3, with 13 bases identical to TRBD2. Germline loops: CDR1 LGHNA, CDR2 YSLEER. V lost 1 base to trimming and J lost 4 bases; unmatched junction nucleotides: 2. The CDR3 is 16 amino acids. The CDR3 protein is CASSQGLAGGADTQYF. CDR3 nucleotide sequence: TGCGCCAGCAGCCAAGGACTAGCGGGAGGAGCAGATACGCAGTATTTT.

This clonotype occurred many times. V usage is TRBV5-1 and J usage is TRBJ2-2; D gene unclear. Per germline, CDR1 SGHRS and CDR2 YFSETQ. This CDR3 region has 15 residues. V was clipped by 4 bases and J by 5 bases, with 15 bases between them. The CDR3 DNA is TGCGCCAGCAGCCCCAGAACGGATACGACCGGGGAGCTGTTTTTT. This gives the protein CASSPRTDTTGELFF.

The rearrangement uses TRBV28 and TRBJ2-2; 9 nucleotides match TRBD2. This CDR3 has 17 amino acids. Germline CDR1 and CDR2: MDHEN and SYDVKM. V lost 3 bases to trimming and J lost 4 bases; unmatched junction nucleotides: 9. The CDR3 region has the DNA TGTGCCAGCAGTTTCCCAGGCGGGAGGGCTGGCACCGGGGAGCTGTTTTTT. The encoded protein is CASSFPGGRAGTGELFF. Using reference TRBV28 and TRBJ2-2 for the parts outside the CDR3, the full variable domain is DVKVTQSSRYLVKRTGEKVFLECVQDMDHENMFWYRQDPGLGLRLIYFSYDVKMKEKGDIPEGYSVSREKKERFSLILESASTNQTSMYLCASSFPGGRAGTGELFFGEGSRLTVL.

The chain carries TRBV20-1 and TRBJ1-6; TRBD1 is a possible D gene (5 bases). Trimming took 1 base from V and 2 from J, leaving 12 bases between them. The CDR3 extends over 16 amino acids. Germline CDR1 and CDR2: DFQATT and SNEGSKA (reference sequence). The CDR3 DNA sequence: TGCAGTGCTAGAGGTCAGGGTAGGCCCTATAATTCACCCCTCCACTTT. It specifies CSARGQGRPYNSPLHF.

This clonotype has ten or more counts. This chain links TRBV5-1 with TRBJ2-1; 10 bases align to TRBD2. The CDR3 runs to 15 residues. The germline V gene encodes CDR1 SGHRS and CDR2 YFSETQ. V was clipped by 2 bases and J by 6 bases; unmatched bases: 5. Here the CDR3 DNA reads TGCGCCAGCAGCTTTGTAGCGGGAGGCCCCAATGAGCAGTTCTTC. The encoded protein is CASSFVAGGPNEQFF.

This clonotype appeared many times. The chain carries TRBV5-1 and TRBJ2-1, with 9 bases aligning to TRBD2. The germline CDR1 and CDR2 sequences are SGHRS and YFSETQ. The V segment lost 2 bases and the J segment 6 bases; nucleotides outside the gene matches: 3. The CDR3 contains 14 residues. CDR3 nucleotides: TGCGCCAGCAGCTTAGCGGGAGGCCCCAATGAGCAGTTCTTC. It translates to CASSLAGGPNEQFF.

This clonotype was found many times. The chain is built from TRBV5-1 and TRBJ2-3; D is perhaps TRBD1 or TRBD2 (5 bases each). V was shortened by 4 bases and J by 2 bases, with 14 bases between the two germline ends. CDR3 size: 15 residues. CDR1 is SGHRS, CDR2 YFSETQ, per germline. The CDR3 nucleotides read TGCGCCAGCAGCACCTCGGGACGGAACACAGATACGCAGTATTTT. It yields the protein CASSTSGRNTDTQYF.

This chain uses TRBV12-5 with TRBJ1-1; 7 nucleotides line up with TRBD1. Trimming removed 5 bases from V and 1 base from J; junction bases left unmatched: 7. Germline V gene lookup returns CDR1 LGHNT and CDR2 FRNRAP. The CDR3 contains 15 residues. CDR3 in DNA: TGTGCTAGTGGTAGGGACAGTGCTTGGAACACTGAAGCTTTCTTT. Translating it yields CASGRDSAWNTEAFF.